A selection of T cell receptor beta chains follows, all from one sample in a study of graft-versus-host responses after intestinal transplantation. No antigens are known for them. Assay used: immunoSEQ multiplex PCR; TCRdb lists only in-frame clones, some missing. The data contain 90,000 to 130,000 clones, 85% to 95% of them singletons. Sequences were derived from unstimulated CD8+ T cells sorted from spleen or lymph node cells, sampled before transplant. Source of these receptors: a human donor who was the organ donor for an intestinal transplant. Each CDR3 is given with its conserved first and last residue. A D gene is named only where the DNA matches it firmly. Only some rows state a clone size, as once, few, many or a class for expanded clones.

>TRBJ2-1|once|TRBV9|TRBD2
CASSVSGRAHNEQFF
TGTGCCAGCAGCGTTAGCGGGAGGGCCCACAATGAGCAGTTCTTC
>TRBJ2-7|once|TRBV19|TRBD1
CASSMPGGQGGQYF
TGTGCCAGTAGTATGCCAGGGGGCCAAGGAGGGCAGTACTTC
>TRBJ2-5|.|TRBV7-2|.
CASSLVLSGPKETQYF
TGTGCCAGCAGCTTAGTACTGTCCGGGCCAAAAGAGACCCAGTACTTC
>TRBJ2-7|once|TRBV7-9|.
CASSLAGATYEQYF
TGTGCCAGCAGCTTAGCGGGAGCAACCTACGAGCAGTACTTC
>TRBJ2-7|.|TRBV11-2|.
CASSLDYDNSYEQYF
TGTGCCAGCAGCTTAGATTACGACAACTCCTACGAGCAGTACTTC
>TRBJ1-1|.|TRBV4-3|TRBD1
CASSQDRGHTEAFF
TGCGCCAGCAGCCAAGACAGGGGGCACACTGAAGCTTTCTTT
>TRBJ1-1|.|TRBV7-9|.
CASSLAGIGTEAFF
TGTGCCAGCAGCCTCGCGGGGATCGGCACTGAAGCTTTCTTT
>TRBJ2-7|.|TRBV30|.
CAWSGARSSYEQYF
TGTGCCTGGAGTGGGGCAAGGTCCTCCTACGAGCAGTACTTC
>TRBJ2-1|.|TRBV9|TRBD2
CASSAGVLAGSNEQFF
TGTGCCAGCAGCGCGGGGGTTCTAGCGGGATCCAATGAGCAGTTCTTC
>TRBJ2-3|.|TRBV4-1|TRBD2
CASSQVPRTSPSEDTQYF
TGCGCCAGCAGCCAAGTCCCCCGGACTAGCCCTTCGGAAGATACGCAGTATTTT
>TRBJ2-7|.|TRBV4-2|TRBD2
CASSPTSGSEQYF
TGTGCCAGCAGCCCCACTAGCGGGAGCGAGCAGTACTTC
>TRBJ2-3|once|TRBV6-5|TRBD2
CASSYKGGRAIDTQYF
TGTGCCAGCAGTTACAAAGGCGGGAGGGCCATCGATACGCAGTATTTT
>TRBJ2-2|once|TRBV4-3|.
CASSQTPGPGELFF
TGCGCCAGCAGCCAAACTCCCGGCCCCGGGGAGCTGTTTTTT
>TRBJ2-2|.|TRBV27|.
CASSLPQYTGELFF
TGTGCCAGCAGTTTACCCCAATACACCGGGGAGCTGTTTTTT
>TRBJ2-1|.|TRBV25-1|.
CARSDSLAPRDEQFF
TGTGCCAGGTCGGATTCTCTTGCGCCGAGGGATGAGCAGTTCTTC